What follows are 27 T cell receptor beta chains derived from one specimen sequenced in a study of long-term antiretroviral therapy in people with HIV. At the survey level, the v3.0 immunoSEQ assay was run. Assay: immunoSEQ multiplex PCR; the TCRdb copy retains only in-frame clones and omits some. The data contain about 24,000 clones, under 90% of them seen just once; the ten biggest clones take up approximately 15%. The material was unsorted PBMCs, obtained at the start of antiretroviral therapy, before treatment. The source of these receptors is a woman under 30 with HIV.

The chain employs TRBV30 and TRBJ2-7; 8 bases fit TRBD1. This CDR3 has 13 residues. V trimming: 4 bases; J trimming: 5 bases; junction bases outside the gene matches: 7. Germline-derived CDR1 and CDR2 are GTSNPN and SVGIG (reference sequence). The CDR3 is CAWTGTGQHEQYF. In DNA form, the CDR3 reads TGTGCCTGGACAGGGACAGGTCAACACGAGCAGTACTTC.

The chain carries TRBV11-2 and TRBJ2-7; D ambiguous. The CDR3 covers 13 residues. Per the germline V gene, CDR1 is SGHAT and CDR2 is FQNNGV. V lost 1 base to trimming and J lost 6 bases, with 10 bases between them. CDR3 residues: CASSLGLKSEQYF. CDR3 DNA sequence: TGTGCCAGCAGCTTAGGATTAAAGAGCGAGCAGTACTTC. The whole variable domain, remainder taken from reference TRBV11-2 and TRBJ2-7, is EAGVAQSPRYKIIEKRQSVAFWCNPISGHATLYWYQQILGQGPKLLIQFQNNGVVDDSQLPKDRFSAERLKGVDSTLKIQPAKLEDSAVYLCASSLGLKSEQYFGPGTRLTVT.

Here the CDR3 reads CASKGRTETGELFF. The CDR3 coding sequence is TGTGCCAGCAAGGGTCGTACGGAGACCGGGGAGCTGTTTTTT. V is TRBV2 and J is TRBJ2-2; no reliable D call. CDR1 is SNHLY and CDR2 is FYNNEI in the germline V gene. With 7 bases removed from V and 5 bases from J, the gap between germline ends came to 14 bases. The CDR3 runs 14 residues.

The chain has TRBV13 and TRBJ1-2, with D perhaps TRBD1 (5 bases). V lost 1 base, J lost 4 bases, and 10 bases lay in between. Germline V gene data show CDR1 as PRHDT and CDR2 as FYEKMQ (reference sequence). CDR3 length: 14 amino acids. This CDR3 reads CASSLDRNGYGYTF. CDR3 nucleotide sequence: TGTGCCAGCAGCTTAGACAGGAATGGCTATGGCTACACCTTC.

The CDR3: CASSLRAGYYEQYF. The CDR3 nucleotides are TGTGCCAGCAGCTTACGGGCAGGGTACTACGAGCAGTACTTC. The chain joins TRBV11-3 to TRBJ2-7, with D maybe TRBD1 (5 bases). Trimming removed 2 bases at V and 3 bases at J, with 11 bases between. CDR1 is SGHNT, CDR2 YENEEA, per germline. This CDR3 has 14 residues.

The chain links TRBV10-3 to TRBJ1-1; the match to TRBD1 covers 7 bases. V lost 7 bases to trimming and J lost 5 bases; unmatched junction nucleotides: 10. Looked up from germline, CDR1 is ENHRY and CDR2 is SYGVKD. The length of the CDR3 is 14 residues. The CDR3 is CAIMPRQGGTEAFF. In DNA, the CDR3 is TGTGCCATCATGCCCAGACAGGGCGGAACTGAAGCTTTCTTT.

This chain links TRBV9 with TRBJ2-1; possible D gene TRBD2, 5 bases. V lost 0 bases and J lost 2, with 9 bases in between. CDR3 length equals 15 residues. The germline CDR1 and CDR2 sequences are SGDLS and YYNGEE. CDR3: CASSVDGRTYNEQFF. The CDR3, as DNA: TGTGCCAGCAGCGTAGATGGGAGAACCTACAATGAGCAGTTCTTC.

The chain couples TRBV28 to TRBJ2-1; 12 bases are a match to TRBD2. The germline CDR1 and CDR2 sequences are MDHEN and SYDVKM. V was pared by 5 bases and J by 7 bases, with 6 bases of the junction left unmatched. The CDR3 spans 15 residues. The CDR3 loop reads CASSGRTSGKNEQFF. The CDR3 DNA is TGTGCCAGCAGTGGGAGGACTAGCGGGAAGAATGAGCAGTTCTTC.

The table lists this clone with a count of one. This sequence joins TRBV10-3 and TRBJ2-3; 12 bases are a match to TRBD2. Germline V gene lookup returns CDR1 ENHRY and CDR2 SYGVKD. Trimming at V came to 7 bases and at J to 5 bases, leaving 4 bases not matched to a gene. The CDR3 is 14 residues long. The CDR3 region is CAIKRLAGEDTQYF. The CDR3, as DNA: TGTGCCATCAAACGACTAGCGGGGGAAGATACGCAGTATTTT.

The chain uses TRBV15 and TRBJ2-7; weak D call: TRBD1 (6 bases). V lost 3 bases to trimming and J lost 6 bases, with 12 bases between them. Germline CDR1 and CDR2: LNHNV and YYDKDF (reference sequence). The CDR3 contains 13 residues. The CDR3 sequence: CATSSSQGSEQYF. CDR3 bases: TGTGCCACCAGCAGCTCGCAGGGGAGCGAGCAGTACTTC.

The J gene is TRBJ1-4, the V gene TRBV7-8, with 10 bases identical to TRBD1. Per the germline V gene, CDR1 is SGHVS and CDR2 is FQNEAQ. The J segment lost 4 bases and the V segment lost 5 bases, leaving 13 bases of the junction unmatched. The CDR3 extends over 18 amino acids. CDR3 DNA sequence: TGTGCCAGCAGCGTGGACAGGGGGTTCGTTCTTGGTAATGAAAAACTGTTTTTT. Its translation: CASSVDRGFVLGNEKLFF.

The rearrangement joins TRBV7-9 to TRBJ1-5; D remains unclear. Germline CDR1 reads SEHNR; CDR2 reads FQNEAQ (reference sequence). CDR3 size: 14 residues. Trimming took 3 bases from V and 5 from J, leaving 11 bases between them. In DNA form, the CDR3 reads TGTGCCAGCAGCTTGAGTCAGGACGATCAGCCCCAGCATTTT. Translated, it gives CASSLSQDDQPQHF.

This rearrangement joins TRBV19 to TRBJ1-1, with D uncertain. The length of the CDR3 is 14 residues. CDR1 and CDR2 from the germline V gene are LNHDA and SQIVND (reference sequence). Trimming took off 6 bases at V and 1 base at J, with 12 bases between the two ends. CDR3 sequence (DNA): TGTGCCAGTAGCTTCCATAGTCGGAACACTGAAGCTTTCTTT. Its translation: CASSFHSRNTEAFF.

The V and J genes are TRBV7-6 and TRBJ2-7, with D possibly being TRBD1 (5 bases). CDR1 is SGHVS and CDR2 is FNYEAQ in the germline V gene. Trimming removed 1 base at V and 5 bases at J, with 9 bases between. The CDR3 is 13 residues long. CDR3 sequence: CASSLGGNNEQYF. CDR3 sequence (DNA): TGTGCCAGCAGCTTAGGGGGCAACAACGAGCAGTACTTC.

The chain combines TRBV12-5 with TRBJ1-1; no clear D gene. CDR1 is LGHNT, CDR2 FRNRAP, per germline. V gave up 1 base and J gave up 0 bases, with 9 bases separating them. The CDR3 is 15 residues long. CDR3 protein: CASGLEPKMNTEAFF. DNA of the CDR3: TGTGCTAGTGGTTTGGAACCGAAAATGAACACTGAAGCTTTCTTT.

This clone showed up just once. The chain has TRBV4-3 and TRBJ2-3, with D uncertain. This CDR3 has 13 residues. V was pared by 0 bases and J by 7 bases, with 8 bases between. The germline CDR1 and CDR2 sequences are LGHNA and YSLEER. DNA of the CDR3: TGCGCCAGCAGCCAAGAGAAGCGCAATACGCAGTATTTT. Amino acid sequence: CASSQEKRNTQYF.

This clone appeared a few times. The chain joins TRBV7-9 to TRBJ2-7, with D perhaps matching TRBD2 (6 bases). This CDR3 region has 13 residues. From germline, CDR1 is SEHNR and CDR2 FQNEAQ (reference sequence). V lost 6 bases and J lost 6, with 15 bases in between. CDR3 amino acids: CASSYTPGGEQYF. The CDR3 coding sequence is TGTGCCAGCAGTTATACACCCGGGGGCGAGCAGTACTTC.

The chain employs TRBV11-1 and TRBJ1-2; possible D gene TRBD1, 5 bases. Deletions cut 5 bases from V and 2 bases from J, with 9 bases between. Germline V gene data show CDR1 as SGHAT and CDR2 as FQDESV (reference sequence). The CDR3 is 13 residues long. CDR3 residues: CASSPRGNYGYTF. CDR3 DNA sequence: TGTGCCAGCAGCCCCCGGGGGAACTATGGCTACACCTTC.

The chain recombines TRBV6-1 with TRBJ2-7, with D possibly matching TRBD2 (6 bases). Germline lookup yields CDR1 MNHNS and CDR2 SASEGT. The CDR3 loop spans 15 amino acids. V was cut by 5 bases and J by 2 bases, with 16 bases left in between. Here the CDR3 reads CASSPNLATPYEQYF. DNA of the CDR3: TGTGCCAGCAGTCCAAACCTAGCGACCCCCTACGAGCAGTACTTC.

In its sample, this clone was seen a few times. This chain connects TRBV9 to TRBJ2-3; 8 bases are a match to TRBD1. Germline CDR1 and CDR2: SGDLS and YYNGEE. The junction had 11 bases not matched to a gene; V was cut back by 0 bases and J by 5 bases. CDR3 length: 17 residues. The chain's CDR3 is CASSVVGSRGRGDTQYF. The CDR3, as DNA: TGTGCCAGCAGCGTAGTAGGGTCCAGGGGGCGAGGAGATACGCAGTATTTT.

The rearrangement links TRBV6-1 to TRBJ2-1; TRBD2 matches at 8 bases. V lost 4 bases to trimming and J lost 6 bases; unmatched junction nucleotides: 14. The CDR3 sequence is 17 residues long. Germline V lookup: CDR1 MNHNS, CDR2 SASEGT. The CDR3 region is CASSVHRGAGGGNEQFF. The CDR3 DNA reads TGTGCCAGCAGTGTTCACCGAGGGGCGGGAGGCGGCAATGAGCAGTTCTTC.

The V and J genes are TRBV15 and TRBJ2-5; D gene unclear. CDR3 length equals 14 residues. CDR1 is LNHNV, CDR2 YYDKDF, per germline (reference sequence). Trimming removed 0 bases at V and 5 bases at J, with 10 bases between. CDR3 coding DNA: TGTGCCACCAGCAGAGATTCCCCTACCGAGACCCAGTACTTC. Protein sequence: CATSRDSPTETQYF. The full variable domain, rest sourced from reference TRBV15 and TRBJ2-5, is DAMVIQNPRYQVTQFGKPVTLSCSQTLNHNVMYWYQQKSSQAPKLLFHYYDKDFNNEADTPDNFQSRRPNTSFCFLDIRSPGLGDTAMYLCATSRDSPTETQYFGPGTRLLVL.

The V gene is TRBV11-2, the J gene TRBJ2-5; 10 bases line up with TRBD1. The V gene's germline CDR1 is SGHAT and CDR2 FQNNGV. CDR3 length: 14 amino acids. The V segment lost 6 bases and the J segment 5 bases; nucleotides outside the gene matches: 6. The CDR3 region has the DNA TGTGCCAGCAGGTCCGGGACAGGGGAGGAGACCCAGTACTTC. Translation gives CASRSGTGEETQYF. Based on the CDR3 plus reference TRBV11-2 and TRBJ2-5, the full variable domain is EAGVAQSPRYKIIEKRQSVAFWCNPISGHATLYWYQQILGQGPKLLIQFQNNGVVDDSQLPKDRFSAERLKGVDSTLKIQPAKLEDSAVYLCASRSGTGEETQYFGPGTRLLVL.

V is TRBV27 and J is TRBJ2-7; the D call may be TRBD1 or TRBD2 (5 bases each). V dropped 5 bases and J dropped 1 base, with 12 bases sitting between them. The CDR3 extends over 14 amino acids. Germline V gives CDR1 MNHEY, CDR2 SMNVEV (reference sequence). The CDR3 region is CASSTGTLSYEQYF. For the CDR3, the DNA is TGTGCCAGCAGTACCGGGACGCTTTCCTACGAGCAGTACTTC.

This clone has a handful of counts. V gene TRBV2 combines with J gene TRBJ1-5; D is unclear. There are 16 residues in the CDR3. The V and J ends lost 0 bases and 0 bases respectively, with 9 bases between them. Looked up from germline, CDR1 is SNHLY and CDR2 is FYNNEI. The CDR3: CASSEARHYSNQPQHF. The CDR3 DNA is TGTGCCAGCAGTGAAGCCCGACACTATAGCAATCAGCCCCAGCATTTT.

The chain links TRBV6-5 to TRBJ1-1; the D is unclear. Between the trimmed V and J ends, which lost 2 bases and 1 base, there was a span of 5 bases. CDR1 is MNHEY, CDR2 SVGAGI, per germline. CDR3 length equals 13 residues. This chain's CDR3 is CASSYPGNTEAFF. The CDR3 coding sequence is TGTGCCAGCAGTTACCCGGGGAACACTGAAGCTTTCTTT.

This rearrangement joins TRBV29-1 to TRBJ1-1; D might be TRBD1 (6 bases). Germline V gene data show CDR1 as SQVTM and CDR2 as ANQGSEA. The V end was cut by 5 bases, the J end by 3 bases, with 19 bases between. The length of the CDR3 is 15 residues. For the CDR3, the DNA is TGCAGCGTTAGCCCCCACACTGGGGGCTACACTGAAGCTTTCTTT. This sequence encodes CSVSPHTGGYTEAFF.